This T cell receptor beta chain derives from a study of blood T cell repertoires in COVID-19. Study details: Sites in the United States, Italy and Spain provided acute and convalescent COVID-19 samples.

TCRdb keeps only in-frame clones here, not all; method: immunoSEQ multiplex PCR. The sample includes 250,000 to 350,000 clones, under 90% seen only once; the top ten take 2.5% to 3.5%. This CDR3 comprises 15 residues. This sequence joins TRBV1 and TRBJ2-1; the table's TRBD1 call for D was not verified on the DNA. TRBV1 corresponds to a pseudogene. The source of this sequence is a woman aged 45-59 years who had been exposed to COVID-19. Sequenced material: PBMCs or T cells enriched from blood (not recorded which). CDR3 sequence (DNA): TGCACCAGCAGCGCCCGGACAGGGGGCTACAATGAGCAGTTCTTC. This sequence encodes CTSSARTGGYNEQFF.